This section outlines one T cell receptor beta chain sequence together with its context. Its antigen is undetermined. This CDR3 comprises 12 residues. Germline CDR1 is GTSNPN and CDR2 is SVGIG (reference sequence). This entry comes from a study of CXCR3-negative and CXCR3-positive naive CD8 T cells. Whole-study results and caveats: CXCR3-positive naive cells had TRB CDR3s that were more hydrophobic than CXCR3-negative naive cells had.

cDNA libraries for TRB were generated by 5' RACE incorporating UMI labels. TCRdb reprocessed the 5' RACE reads, keeping one entry per CDR3 protein, no DNA. Its table records some 130,000 distinct CDR3 sequences. The source of this sequence is a human donor in good health. Some clones in this sample may be carry-over from other donors' samples. Sequenced sample: naive CXCR3+ CD8+ T cells from blood. Subset here: CD45RO-CCR7+CD27+CD95- naive CD8+ T cells expressing CXCR3 (TNR3+). The chain carries TRBV30 and TRBJ1-1. CDR3 residues: CAWIGRGTEAFF.